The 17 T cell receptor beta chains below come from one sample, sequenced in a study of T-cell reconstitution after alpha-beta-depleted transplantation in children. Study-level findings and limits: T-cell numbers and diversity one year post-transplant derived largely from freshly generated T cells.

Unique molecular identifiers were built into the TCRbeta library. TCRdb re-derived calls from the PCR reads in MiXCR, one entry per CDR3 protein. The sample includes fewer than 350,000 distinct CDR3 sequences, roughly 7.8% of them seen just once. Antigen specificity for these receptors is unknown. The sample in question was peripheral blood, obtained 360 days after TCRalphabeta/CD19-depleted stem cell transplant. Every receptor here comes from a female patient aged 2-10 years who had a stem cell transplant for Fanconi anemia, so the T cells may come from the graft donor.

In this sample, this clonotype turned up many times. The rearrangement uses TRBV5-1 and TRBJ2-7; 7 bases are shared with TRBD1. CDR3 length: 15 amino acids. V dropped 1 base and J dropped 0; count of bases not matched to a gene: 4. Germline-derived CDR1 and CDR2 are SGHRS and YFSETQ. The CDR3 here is CASSLTGAISYEQYF. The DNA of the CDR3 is TGCGCCAGCAGCTTGACAGGGGCTATCTCCTACGAGCAGTACTTC.

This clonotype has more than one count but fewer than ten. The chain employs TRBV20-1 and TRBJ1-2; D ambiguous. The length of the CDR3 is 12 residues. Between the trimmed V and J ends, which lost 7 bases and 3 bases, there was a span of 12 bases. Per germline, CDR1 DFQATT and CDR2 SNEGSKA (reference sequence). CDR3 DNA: TGCAGTGTAACGGTGGGGTACTATGGCTACACCTTC. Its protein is CSVTVGYYGYTF.

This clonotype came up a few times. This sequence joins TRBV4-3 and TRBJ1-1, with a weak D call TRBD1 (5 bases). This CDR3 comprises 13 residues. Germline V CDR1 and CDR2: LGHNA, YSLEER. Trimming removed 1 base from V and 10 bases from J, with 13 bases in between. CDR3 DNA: TGCGCCAGCAGCCAAGTAGGGGCGGAGGTAGCTTTCTTT. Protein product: CASSQVGAEVAFF.

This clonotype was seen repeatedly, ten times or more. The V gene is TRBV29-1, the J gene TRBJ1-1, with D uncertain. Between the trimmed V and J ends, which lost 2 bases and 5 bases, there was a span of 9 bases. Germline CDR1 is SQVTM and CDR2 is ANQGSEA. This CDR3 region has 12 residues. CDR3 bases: TGCAGCGTTGAATCGCGCGAGACTGAAGCTTTCTTT. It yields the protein CSVESRETEAFF.

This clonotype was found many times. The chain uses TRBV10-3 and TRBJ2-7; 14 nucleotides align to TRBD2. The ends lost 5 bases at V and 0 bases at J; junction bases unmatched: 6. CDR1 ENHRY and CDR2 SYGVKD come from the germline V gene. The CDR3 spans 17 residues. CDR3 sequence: CAISRLAGGPSSYEQYF. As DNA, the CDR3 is TGTGCCATCAGTCGACTAGCGGGAGGGCCCAGCTCCTACGAGCAGTACTTC.

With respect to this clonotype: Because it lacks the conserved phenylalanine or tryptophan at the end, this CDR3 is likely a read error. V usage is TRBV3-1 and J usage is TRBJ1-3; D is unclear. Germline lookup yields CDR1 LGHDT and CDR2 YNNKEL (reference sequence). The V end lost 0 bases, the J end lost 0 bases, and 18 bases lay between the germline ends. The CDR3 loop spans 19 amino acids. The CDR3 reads CASSQDRYRSRSSGNTIYI. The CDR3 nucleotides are TGTGCCAGCAGCCAAGACAGATACCGGTCCCGCAGCTCTGGAAACACCATATATATT.

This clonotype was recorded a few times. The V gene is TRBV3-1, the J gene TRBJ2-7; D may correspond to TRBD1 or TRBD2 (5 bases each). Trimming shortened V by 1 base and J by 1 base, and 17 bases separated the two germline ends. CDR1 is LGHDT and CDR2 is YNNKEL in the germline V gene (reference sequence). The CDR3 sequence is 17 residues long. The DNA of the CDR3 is TGTGCCAGCAGCCAAGGCCCAGGGAAGGGAGAGTCCTACGAGCAGTACTTC. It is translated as CASSQGPGKGESYEQYF.

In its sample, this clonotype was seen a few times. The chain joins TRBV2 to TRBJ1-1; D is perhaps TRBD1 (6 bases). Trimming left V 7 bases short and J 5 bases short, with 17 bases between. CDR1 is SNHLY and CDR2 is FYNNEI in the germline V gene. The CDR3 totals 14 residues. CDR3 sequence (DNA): TGTGCCAGCATTAGACAGGCGGAGGAAACTGAAGCTTTCTTT. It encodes CASIRQAEETEAFF. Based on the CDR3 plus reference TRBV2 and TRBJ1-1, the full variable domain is EPEVTQTPSHQVTQMGQEVILRCVPISNHLYFYWYRQILGQKVEFLVSFYNNEISEKSEIFDDQFSVERPDGSNFTLKIRSTKLEDSAMYFCASIRQAEETEAFFGQGTRLTVV.

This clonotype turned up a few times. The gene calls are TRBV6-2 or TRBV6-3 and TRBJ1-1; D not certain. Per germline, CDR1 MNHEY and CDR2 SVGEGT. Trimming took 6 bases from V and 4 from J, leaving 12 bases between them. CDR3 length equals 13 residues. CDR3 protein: CASSANLPTEAFF. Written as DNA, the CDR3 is TGTGCCAGCAGCGCGAATCTCCCCACTGAAGCTTTCTTT.

The CDR3 sequence: CASSYGQGIQPQHF. The CDR3 DNA sequence: TGTGCCAGCAGCTATGGACAGGGGATTCAGCCCCAGCATTTT. J is TRBJ1-5 and V is TRBV6-2 or TRBV6-3; 9 positions agree with TRBD1. The CDR3 has 14 residues. V dropped 6 bases and J dropped 6; count of bases not matched to a gene: 6. Germline CDR1 MNHEY, CDR2 SVGEGT.

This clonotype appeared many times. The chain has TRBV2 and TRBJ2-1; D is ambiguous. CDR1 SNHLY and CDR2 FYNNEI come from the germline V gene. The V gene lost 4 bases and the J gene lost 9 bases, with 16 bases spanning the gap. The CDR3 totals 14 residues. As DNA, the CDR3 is TGTGCCAGCAGTGTACCACTCCATCCCATTGAGCAGTTCTTC. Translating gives CASSVPLHPIEQFF. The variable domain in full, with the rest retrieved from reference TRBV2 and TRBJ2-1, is EPEVTQTPSHQVTQMGQEVILRCVPISNHLYFYWYRQILGQKVEFLVSFYNNEISEKSEIFDDQFSVERPDGSNFTLKIRSTKLEDSAMYFCASSVPLHPIEQFFGPGTRLTVL.

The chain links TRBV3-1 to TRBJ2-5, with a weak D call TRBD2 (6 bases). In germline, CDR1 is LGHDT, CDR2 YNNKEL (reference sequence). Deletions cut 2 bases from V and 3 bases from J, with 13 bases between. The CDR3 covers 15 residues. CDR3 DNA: TGTGCCAGCAGCCAATGGGGGAGGAAGAAAGAGACCCAGTACTTC. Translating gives CASSQWGRKKETQYF.

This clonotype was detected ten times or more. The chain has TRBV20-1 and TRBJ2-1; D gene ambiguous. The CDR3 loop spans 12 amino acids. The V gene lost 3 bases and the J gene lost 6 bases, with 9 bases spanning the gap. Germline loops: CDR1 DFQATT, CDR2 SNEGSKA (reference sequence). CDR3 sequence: CSASGRFNEQFF. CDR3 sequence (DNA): TGCAGTGCTAGTGGACGGTTCAATGAGCAGTTCTTC.

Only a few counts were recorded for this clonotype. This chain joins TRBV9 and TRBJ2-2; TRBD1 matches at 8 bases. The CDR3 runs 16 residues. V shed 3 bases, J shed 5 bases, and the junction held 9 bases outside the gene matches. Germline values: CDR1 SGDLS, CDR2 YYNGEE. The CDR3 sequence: CASSAGTGQVTGELFF. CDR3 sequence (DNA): TGTGCCAGCAGCGCTGGAACGGGACAGGTGACCGGGGAGCTGTTTTTT.

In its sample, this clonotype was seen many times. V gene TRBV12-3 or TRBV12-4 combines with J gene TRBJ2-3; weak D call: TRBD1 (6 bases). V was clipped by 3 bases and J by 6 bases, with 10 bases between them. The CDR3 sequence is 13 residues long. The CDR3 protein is CASSLWGPDTQYF. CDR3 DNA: TGTGCCAGCAGTTTGTGGGGGCCGGATACGCAGTATTTT.

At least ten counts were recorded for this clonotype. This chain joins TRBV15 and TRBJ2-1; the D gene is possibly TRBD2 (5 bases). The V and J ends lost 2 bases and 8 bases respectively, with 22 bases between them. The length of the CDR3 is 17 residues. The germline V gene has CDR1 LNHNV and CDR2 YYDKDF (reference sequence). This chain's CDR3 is CATSRSPPGSSTDEQFF. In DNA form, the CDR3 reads TGTGCCACCAGCAGATCTCCTCCGGGATCAAGCACGGATGAGCAGTTCTTC.

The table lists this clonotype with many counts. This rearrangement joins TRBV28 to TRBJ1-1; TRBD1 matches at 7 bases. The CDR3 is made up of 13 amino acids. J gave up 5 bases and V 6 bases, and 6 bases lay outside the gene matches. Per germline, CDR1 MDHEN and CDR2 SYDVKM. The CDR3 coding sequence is TGTGCCAGCAGCCCTACGACAGGGACTGAAGCTTTCTTT. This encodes CASSPTTGTEAFF.